Listed here are 10 T cell receptor beta chains from one sample, sequenced in a study of T cell clonality in common variable immunodeficiency. Antigens for these TCRs are unknown. Study-level findings and limits: Common variable immunodeficiency TCR beta sequences reportedly had fewer deletions and N-nucleotide insertions.

Assay: immunoSEQ multiplex PCR; the TCRdb copy retains only in-frame clones and omits some. Found here are about 42,000 clones, no singletons; the ten largest cover roughly 5.6%. Sequencing input: peripheral blood mononuclear cells. These receptors came from a human donor with common variable immunodeficiency.

In its sample, this clone was seen a few times. The read finishes 3 residues shy of the CDR3 end, and the germline J gene is used to complete it. The chain uses TRBV7-9 and TRBJ2-1; no clear D. In germline, CDR1 is SEHNR, CDR2 FQNEAQ (reference sequence). The germline V and J ends were trimmed by 5 bases and 0 bases, with 8 bases remaining between them. This CDR3 has 14 amino acids. The sequenced part of the CDR3 DNA is TGTGCCAGCAGCCACCCCAGCTCCTACAATGAG. This gives the protein CASSHPSSYNE. The entire CDR3 protein is CASSHPSSYNEQFF.

Note on this clone: The CDR3 end falls 3 residues outside the read, so it is completed with the germline J gene. This chain links TRBV7-9 with TRBJ2-2; 10 bases line up with TRBD1. From germline, CDR1 is SEHNR and CDR2 FQNEAQ (reference sequence). There are 15 residues in the CDR3. Incomplete CDR3 DNA: TGTGCCAGCAGCTTCGGGACAGGGGACGTAGCTGAG. This gives the protein CASSFGTGDVAE. The whole CDR3 protein reads CASSFGTGDVAELFF.

Ten or more counts support this clone. The CDR3 goes on 3 residues after the read ends, and that part is filled in from the germline J gene. The chain has TRBV11-2 and TRBJ2-7; 12 nucleotides agree with TRBD2. CDR1 is SGHAT, CDR2 FQNNGV, per germline. This CDR3 is 15 amino acids long. Germline trimming cut 5 bases from V and 4 bases from J; bases unmatched to any gene: 6. CDR3 DNA (partial): TGTGCCAGCAGCAACCTAGCGGGGGGGCTTTACGAG. Its translation: CASSNLAGGLYE. The entire CDR3 protein reads CASSNLAGGLYEQYF.

Remarks on this clone: The read falls 3 residues short of the CDR3 end, and the missing part is taken from the germline J gene. The genes are TRBV5-1 and TRBJ2-7, with D possibly being TRBD1 (6 bases). CDR1 and CDR2 (germline): SGHRS, YFSETQ. The ends were cut back, 2 bases at V and 1 base at J, with 10 bases in the middle. CDR3 length equals 14 residues. CDR3 DNA (partial): TGCGCCAGCAGCTTCATGACAGGATCCTACGAG. Amino acids: CASSFMTGSYE. The entire CDR3 protein reads CASSFMTGSYEQYF.

In its sample, this clone was seen a few times. The read halts 3 residues ahead of the CDR3 end, with the missing end drawn from the germline J gene. This chain uses TRBV2 with TRBJ1-1; 12 positions match TRBD1. Germline loops: CDR1 SNHLY, CDR2 FYNNEI. The CDR3 sequence is 14 residues long. CDR3 protein: CASSVGTGGVQAFF. The sequenced part of the CDR3 DNA is TGTGCCAGCAGTGTCGGGACAGGGGGCGTGCAG.

This clone was recorded at least ten times. The observed sequence ends 3 residues before the CDR3 terminus, with the missing tail filled in from the germline J gene. This chain links TRBV5-1 with TRBJ2-7; 8 nucleotides match TRBD1. V shed 0 bases and J 1 base; nucleotides not matched to a gene: 3. Germline V lookup: CDR1 SGHRS, CDR2 YFSETQ. The CDR3 is made up of 15 amino acids. The sequenced CDR3 bases are TGCGCCAGCAGCTTGGGGACAGGGAGGTCCTACGAG. Its translation: CASSLGTGRSYE. In full, the CDR3 reads CASSLGTGRSYEQYF.

The sample holds many counts of this clone. The read stops 3 residues short of the end of the CDR3; the missing end is completed from the germline J gene. The chain couples TRBV20-1 to TRBJ1-2; TRBD1 aligns across 8 bases. CDR3 length: 16 amino acids. The V and J ends lost 0 bases and 4 bases, in that order; junction bases with no gene match: 10. Germline V gene lookup returns CDR1 DFQATT and CDR2 SNEGSKA (reference sequence). The CDR3 DNA, read in part, is TGCAGTGCTAGAGATCTGACAGGGGAATGGGGCTATGGC. Protein product: CSARDLTGEWGYG. The complete CDR3 reads CSARDLTGEWGYGYTF.

This clone has just a few counts. The sequence runs out 3 residues before the end of the CDR3; the remainder is reconstructed from the germline J gene. The rearrangement links TRBV7-7 to TRBJ2-7; 11 nucleotides line up with TRBD1. V lost 3 bases to trimming and J lost 2 bases; unmatched junction nucleotides: 3. The CDR3 consists of 15 residues. CDR1 and CDR2 (germline): SSHAT, FNYEAQ (reference sequence). CDR3 DNA, as far as it was read: TGTGCCAGCAGCTTGGGACAGGGGGGCCCCTACGAG. Protein sequence: CASSLGQGGPYE. Given in full, the CDR3 is CASSLGQGGPYEQYF.

This clone was detected only a few times. CDR3 bases read: TGTGCCAGTAGTATCGCTAGCGGGAGAACAGGGAATACG. Its translation: CASSIASGRTGNT. The complete CDR3 reads CASSIASGRTGNTQYF. This chain joins TRBV19 and TRBJ2-3; TRBD2 agrees at 10 bases. The read halts 3 residues ahead of the CDR3 end, with the missing end drawn from the germline J gene. This CDR3 is built from 16 residues. CDR1 is LNHDA, CDR2 SQIVND, per germline (reference sequence). V lost 3 bases and J lost 7; bases outside the gene matches: 10.

Turning to this clone: The read comes to an end 3 residues before the CDR3 does, leaving the germline J gene to fill in the end. V gene TRBV6-2 or TRBV6-3 combines with J gene TRBJ2-3; 10 positions match TRBD1. V trimming: 6 bases; J trimming: 4 bases; junction bases outside the gene matches: 7. Germline V CDR1 and CDR2: MNHEY, SVGEGT. This CDR3 is built from 15 residues. The chain's CDR3 is CASRTDRGQADTQYF. The CDR3 bases that were read are TGTGCCAGCAGAACCGACAGGGGGCAGGCAGATACG.